The present entry profiles one T cell receptor (beta chain) with its context. V gave up 0 bases and J gave up 0 bases, with 15 bases separating them. CDR1 and CDR2 from the germline V gene are LGHDT and YNNKEL (reference sequence). This CDR3 comprises 18 residues. TCRdb passed the 5' RACE reads through MiXCR, listing each CDR3 protein once. The table lists 250,000 to 350,000 distinct CDR3 sequences, roughly 20% of them singletons. This record comes from a study of CD8 T cells in ankylosing spondylitis. The sequencing input was blood, either unsorted or a sorted T cell fraction (not recorded which). The chain uses TRBV3-1 and TRBJ1-3; D may be TRBD1 (5 bases). The origin of this receptor is a male donor with ankylosing spondylitis or in good health (not recorded which). The CDR3 nucleotides read TGTGCCAGCAGCCAAGATTTAACAGGCTCCTACTCTGGAAACACCATATATTTT. It yields the protein CASSQDLTGSYSGNTIYF. The complete variable domain, with remaining parts taken from reference TRBV3-1 and TRBJ1-3, reads DTAVSQTPKYLVTQMGNDKSIKCEQNLGHDTMYWYKQDSKKFLKIMFSYNNKELIINETVPNRFSPKSPDKAHLNLHINSLELGDSAVYFCASSQDLTGSYSGNTIYFGEGSWLTVV.